The rows below give T cell receptor beta chains drawn from one sample of a study of early T cells in non-severe SARS-CoV-2 infection. TCRdb passed the 5' RACE reads through MiXCR, listing each CDR3 protein once. The table has 35,000 to 45,000 distinct CDR3 sequences, roughly 5% seen once. The input for sequencing was whole blood, taken at baseline. These receptors were collected from an adult who was a healthcare worker with PCR-confirmed SARS-CoV-2 infection or an uninfected control (not recorded which). Both conserved end residues are trimmed from each CDR3. The order of the fields is V gene, D gene, clone size, CDR3 protein. The D gene is left open where the match is weak. Clone size is stated in some rows and not others, as once, few, many or a class when expanded.

V: TRBV5-1
D: -
size: -
CDR3: ASSLADPRSQPQH

V: TRBV6-1
D: TRBD2
size: many
CDR3: ASRDQWAGAPEQF

V: TRBV10-2
D: -
size: many
CDR3: ASSDPNHITGEAF

V: TRBV5-5
D: -
size: -
CDR3: ASSEGRGNTGELF

V: TRBV7-9
D: -
size: -
CDR3: ASSTVWTTGELF

V: TRBV2
D: -
size: many
CDR3: ASHRDSNQPQH

V: TRBV7-9
D: -
size: few
CDR3: ASSLSKRNEKLF

V: TRBV28
D: -
size: few
CDR3: ASSFLTPGAYGYT

V: TRBV28
D: -
size: many
CDR3: ASSNNVNYGYT

V: TRBV18
D: -
size: many
CDR3: ASSADSTGTQY

V: TRBV12-3/TRBV12-4
D: TRBD2
size: many
CDR3: ASSLSGRRADTQY

V: TRBV14
D: -
size: -
CDR3: ASSQVRGATGELF

V: TRBV5-5
D: -
size: many
CDR3: ASSIERGGGYT

V: TRBV20-1
D: -
size: many
CDR3: SAAGTTDGYT

V: TRBV3-1
D: TRBD2
size: few
CDR3: ASSLRLLAGNNEQF

V: TRBV6-5
D: -
size: few
CDR3: ASRLSLQETQY

V: TRBV10-1
D: TRBD2
size: many
CDR3: ASSEFRTSGTGQPDNEQF

V: TRBV7-2
D: -
size: many
CDR3: ASRPRQVLGNEQF

V: TRBV6-5
D: -
size: many
CDR3: ASSYTGPGGYT

V: TRBV20-1
D: -
size: many
CDR3: SASGQNSNQPQH

V: TRBV7-9
D: -
size: many
CDR3: ASSLAGSSGANVLT

V: TRBV29-1
D: -
size: few
CDR3: SSATPGGDGYT

V: TRBV9
D: TRBD2
size: many
CDR3: ASSVASTSGLGEQF

V: TRBV2
D: -
size: many
CDR3: ASSEDQAEAF

V: TRBV2
D: -
size: many
CDR3: ASSVRERSGYT

V: TRBV6-2/TRBV6-3
D: -
size: many
CDR3: ASSETGPGGVFPGNTIY

V: TRBV5-1
D: TRBD1
size: few
CDR3: ASSREGQGIYNEQF

V: TRBV2
D: TRBD2
size: few
CDR3: ASSVWREVRGDTQY

V: TRBV7-9
D: -
size: -
CDR3: ASSLGGDNSPLH

V: TRBV20-1
D: -
size: few
CDR3: SARELVTEAF